This TCR beta chain was profiled in a study of T cells after yellow fever vaccination. Findings of the study overall: Reappearing after the booster were most of the clones from primary vaccination (roughly 96% CD4, approximately 86% CD8). When the response was secondary, it was weaker but reached its peak faster, day 5 versus 15.

There are many counts of this clonotype. Its matching antigen is unknown. TCRdb reprocessed the 5' RACE reads via MiXCR and lists one record per CDR3 protein. Of roughly 150,000 distinct CDR3 sequences detected, 7.7% appear once; the ten largest clones hold roughly 0.73%. The sequence was obtained from a man aged 25-45 years who received the YFV17D yellow fever vaccine. Sequenced here: CD4+ T cells sorted from PBMCs, sampled 5 days after the yellow fever booster vaccination.

In DNA form, the CDR3 reads TGTGCCAGCAGCGTCGAGCCGGGACAGGGAGACTACGAGCAGTACTTC. Amino acid sequence: CASSVEPGQGDYEQYF. The chain recombines TRBV9 with TRBJ2-7; 9 bases fit TRBD1. Germline V gene data show CDR1 as SGDLS and CDR2 as YYNGEE. CDR3 length: 16 amino acids. Unmatched junction bases numbered 9, after V lost 2 bases and J lost 3 bases.